This T cell receptor (beta chain) was sequenced for a study of blood T cell repertoires in COVID-19. For the study at large: Samples of COVID-19 (acute and convalescent) were obtained from the United States, Italy and Spain. Sources were T cells, B-cell-depleted T cells, or PBMCs; the material itself was cDNA or gDNA.

In the original analysis: Estimates of nucleated cell counts were drawn from the amplification of reference gene primers. Clones were read by immunoSEQ multiplex PCR, and TCRdb kept only the in-frame ones, dropping some. V and J calls plus clone size are reproduced from that table; the DNA served to infer D and trimming. Among some 14,000 clones listed, about four fifths were seen once. In germline, CDR1 is SGHKS, CDR2 YYEKEE (reference sequence). The CDR3 has 12 residues. V lost 4 bases, J lost 6 bases, and 8 bases lay in between. The chain joins TRBV5-5 to TRBJ2-4; D ambiguous. This sequence originates from a man aged 50 or older with active COVID-19. Sequencing input: peripheral blood. As DNA, the CDR3 is TGTGCCAGCAGCCCCCTTCTAAACATTCAGTACTTC. Translating it yields CASSPLLNIQYF.